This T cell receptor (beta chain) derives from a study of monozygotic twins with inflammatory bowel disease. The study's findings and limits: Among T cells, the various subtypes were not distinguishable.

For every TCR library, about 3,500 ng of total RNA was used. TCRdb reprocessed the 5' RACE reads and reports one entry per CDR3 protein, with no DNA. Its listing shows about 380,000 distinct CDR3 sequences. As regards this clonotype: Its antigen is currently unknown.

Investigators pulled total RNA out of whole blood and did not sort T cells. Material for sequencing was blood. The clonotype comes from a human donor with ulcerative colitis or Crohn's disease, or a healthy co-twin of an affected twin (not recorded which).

The chain's CDR3 is CASSEGRGSSYEQYF. This chain joins TRBV2 and TRBJ2-7; the D call of TRBD2 rests on TCRdb alone, since no DNA is present to check it. Germline CDR1 is SNHLY and CDR2 is FYNNEI. The CDR3 contains 15 residues.